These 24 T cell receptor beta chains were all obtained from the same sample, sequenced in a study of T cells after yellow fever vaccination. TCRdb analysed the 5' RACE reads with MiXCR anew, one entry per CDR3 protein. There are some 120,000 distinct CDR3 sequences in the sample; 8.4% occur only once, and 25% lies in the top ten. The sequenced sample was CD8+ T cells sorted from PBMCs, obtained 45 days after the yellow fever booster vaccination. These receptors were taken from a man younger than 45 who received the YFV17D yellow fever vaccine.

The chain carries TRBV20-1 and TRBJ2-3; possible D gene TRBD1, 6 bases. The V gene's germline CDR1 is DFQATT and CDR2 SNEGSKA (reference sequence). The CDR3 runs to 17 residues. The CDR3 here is CCLQGGPRGPSTDTQYF. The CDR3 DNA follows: TGCTGCCTACAGGGCGGCCCCCGGGGCCCTAGCACAGATACGCAGTATTTT.

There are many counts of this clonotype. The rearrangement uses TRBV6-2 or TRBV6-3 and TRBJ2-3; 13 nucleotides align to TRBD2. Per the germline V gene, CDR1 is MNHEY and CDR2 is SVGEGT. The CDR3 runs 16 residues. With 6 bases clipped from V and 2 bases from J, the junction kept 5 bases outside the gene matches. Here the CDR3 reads CASSRGTSGITDTQYF. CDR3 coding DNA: TGTGCCAGCAGCCGCGGGACTAGCGGGATCACAGATACGCAGTATTTT.

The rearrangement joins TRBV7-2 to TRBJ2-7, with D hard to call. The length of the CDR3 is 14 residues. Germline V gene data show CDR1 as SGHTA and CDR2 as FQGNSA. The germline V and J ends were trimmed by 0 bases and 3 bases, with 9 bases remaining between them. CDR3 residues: CASSLASPDYEQYF. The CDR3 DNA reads TGTGCCAGCAGCTTAGCTAGTCCCGACTACGAGCAGTACTTC.

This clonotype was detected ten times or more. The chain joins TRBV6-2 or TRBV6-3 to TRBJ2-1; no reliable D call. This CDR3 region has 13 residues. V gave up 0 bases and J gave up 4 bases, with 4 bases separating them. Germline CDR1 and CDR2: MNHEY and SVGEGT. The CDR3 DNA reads TGTGCCAGCAGTTACTCCCTGTACAATGAGCAGTTCTTC. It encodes CASSYSLYNEQFF.

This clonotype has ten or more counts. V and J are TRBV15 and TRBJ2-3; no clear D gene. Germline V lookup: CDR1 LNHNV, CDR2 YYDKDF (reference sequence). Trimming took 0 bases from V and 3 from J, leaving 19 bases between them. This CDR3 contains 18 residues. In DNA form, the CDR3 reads TGTGCCACCAGCAGAGATGGTGGCTCTCTCCCACGAACAGATACGCAGTATTTT. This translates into CATSRDGGSLPRTDTQYF.

The CDR3 coding sequence is TGTGCCAGCCCCCCGGAGGGGGGACCCTTCTCCTACAATGAGCAGTTCTTC. Protein: CASPPEGGPFSYNEQFF. V usage is TRBV12-3 or TRBV12-4 and J usage is TRBJ2-1; D is perhaps TRBD1 or TRBD2 (6 bases each). The CDR3 runs 17 residues. Trimming took off 8 bases at V and 0 bases at J, with 20 bases between the two ends.

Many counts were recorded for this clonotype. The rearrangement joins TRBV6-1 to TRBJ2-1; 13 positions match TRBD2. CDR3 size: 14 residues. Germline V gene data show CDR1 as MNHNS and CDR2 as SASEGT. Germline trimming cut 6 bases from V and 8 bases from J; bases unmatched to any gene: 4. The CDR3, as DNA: TGTGCCAGCAGCCGGGGACTAGCGGGATATGAGCAGTTCTTC. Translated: CASSRGLAGYEQFF.

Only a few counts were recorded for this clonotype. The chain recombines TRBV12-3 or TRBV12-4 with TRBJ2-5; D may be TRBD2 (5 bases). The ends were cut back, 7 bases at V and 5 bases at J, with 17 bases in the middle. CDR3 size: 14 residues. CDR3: CASTLGLLRETQYF. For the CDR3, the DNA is TGTGCCAGCACCTTAGGACTCCTAAGGGAGACCCAGTACTTC.

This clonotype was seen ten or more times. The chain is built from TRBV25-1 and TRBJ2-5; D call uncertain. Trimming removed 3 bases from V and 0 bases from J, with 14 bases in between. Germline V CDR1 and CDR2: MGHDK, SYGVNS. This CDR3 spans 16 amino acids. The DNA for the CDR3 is TGTGCCAGCAGTGAGTGGTTTTTAGCTAACCAAGAGACCCAGTACTTC. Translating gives CASSEWFLANQETQYF.

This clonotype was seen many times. The CDR3 spells CASDRNTGELFF. The CDR3 DNA reads as TGTGCCTCTGACAGGAACACCGGGGAGCTGTTTTTT. This rearrangement joins TRBV6-2 or TRBV6-3 to TRBJ2-2; tentatively, D is TRBD1 (5 bases). V lost 11 bases to trimming and J lost 1 base, with 8 bases between them. The CDR3 is 12 amino acids. The germline V gene encodes CDR1 MNHEY and CDR2 SVGEGT.

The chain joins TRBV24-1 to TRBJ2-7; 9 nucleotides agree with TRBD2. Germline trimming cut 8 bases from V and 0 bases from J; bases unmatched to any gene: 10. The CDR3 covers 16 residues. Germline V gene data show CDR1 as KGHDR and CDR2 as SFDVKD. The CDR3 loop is CATIWGETSGSYEQYF. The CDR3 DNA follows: TGTGCCACCATTTGGGGGGAGACTAGCGGCTCCTACGAGCAGTACTTC.

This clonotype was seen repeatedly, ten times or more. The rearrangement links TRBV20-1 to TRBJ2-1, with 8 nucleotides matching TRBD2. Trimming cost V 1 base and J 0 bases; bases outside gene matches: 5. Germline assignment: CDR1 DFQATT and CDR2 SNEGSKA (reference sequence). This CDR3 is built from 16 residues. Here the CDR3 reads CSARGSSGNSYNEQFF. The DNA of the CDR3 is TGCAGTGCTAGAGGGAGTAGCGGGAACTCCTACAATGAGCAGTTCTTC.

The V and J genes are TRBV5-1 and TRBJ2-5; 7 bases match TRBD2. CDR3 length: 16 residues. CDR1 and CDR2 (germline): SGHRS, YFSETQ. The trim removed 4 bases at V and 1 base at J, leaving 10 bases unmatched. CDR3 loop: CASSPASGGLQETQYF. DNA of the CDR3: TGCGCCAGCAGCCCCGCGTCGGGAGGACTCCAAGAGACCCAGTACTTC.

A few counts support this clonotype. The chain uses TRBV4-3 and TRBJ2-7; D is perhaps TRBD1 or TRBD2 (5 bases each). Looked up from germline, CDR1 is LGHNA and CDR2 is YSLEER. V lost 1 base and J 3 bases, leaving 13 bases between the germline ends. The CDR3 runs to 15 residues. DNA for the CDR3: TGCGCCAGCAGCCAAGGGTGGGGGTCCCTCTACGAGCAGTACTTC. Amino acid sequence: CASSQGWGSLYEQYF.

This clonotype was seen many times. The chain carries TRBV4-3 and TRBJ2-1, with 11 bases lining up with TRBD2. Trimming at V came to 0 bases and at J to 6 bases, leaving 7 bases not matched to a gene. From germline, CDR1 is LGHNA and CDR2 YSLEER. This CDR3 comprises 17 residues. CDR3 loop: CASSQDRTSGYFNEQFF. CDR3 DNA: TGCGCCAGCAGCCAAGATAGGACTAGCGGGTACTTCAATGAGCAGTTCTTC.

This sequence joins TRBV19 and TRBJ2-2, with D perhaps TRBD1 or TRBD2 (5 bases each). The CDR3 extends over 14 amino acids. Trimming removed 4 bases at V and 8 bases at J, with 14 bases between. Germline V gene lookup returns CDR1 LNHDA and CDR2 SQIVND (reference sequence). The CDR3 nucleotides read TGTGCCAGTAGTACTTTAGGGACGTCGGGGGAGCTGTTTTTT. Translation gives CASSTLGTSGELFF.

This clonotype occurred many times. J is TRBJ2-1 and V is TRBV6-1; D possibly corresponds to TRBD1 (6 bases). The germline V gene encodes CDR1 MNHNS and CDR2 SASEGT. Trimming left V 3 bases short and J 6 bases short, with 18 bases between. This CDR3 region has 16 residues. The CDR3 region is CASSDTGHISGNEQFF. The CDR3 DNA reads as TGTGCCAGCAGTGATACGGGACACATATCCGGCAATGAGCAGTTCTTC.

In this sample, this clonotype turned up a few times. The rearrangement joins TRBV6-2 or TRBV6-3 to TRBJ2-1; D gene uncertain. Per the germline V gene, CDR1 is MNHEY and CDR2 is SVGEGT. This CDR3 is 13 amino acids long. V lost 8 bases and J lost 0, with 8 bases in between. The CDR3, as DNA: TGTGCCAGCGGCCCCAGCTCCTACAATGAGCAGTTCTTC. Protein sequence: CASGPSSYNEQFF.

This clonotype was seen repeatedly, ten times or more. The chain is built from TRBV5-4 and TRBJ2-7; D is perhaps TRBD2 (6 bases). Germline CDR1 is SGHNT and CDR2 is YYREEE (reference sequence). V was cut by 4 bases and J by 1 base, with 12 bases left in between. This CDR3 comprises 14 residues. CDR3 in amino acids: CASSLPGASYEQYF. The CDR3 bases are TGTGCCAGCAGCCTCCCGGGAGCATCCTACGAGCAGTACTTC.

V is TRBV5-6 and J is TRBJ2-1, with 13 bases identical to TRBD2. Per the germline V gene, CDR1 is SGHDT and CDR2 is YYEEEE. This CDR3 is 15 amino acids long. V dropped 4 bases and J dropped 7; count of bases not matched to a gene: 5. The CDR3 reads CASSMGTSGENEQFF. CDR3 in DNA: TGTGCCAGCAGCATGGGGACTAGCGGGGAAAATGAGCAGTTCTTC.

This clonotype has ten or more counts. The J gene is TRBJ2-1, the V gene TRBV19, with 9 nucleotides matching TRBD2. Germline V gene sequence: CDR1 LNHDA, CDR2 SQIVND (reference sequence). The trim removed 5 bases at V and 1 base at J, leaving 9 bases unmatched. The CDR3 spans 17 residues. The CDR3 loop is CASSRVGGRVSYNEQFF. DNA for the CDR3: TGTGCCAGTAGTCGAGTCGGCGGGAGGGTATCCTACAATGAGCAGTTCTTC.

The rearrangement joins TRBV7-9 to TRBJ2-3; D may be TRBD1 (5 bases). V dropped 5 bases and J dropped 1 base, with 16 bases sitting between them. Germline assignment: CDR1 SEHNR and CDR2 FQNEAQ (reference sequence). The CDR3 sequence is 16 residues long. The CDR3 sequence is CASSPGHLDCTDTQYF. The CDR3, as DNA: TGTGCCAGCAGCCCCGGACACCTTGATTGCACAGATACGCAGTATTTT.

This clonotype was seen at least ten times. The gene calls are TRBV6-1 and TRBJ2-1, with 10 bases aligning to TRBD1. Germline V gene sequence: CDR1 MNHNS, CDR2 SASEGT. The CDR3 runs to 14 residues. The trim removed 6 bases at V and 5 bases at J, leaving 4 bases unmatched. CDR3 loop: CASRRTGGHNEQFF. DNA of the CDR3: TGTGCCAGCAGAAGGACAGGGGGACACAATGAGCAGTTCTTC.

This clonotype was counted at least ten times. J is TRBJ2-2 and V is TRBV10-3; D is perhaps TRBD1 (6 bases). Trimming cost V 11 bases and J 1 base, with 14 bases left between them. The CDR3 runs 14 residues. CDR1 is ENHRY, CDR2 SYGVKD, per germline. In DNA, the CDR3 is TGTGCCGTCCGGTTGGGACAGAACACCGGGGAGCTGTTTTTT. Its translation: CAVRLGQNTGELFF.